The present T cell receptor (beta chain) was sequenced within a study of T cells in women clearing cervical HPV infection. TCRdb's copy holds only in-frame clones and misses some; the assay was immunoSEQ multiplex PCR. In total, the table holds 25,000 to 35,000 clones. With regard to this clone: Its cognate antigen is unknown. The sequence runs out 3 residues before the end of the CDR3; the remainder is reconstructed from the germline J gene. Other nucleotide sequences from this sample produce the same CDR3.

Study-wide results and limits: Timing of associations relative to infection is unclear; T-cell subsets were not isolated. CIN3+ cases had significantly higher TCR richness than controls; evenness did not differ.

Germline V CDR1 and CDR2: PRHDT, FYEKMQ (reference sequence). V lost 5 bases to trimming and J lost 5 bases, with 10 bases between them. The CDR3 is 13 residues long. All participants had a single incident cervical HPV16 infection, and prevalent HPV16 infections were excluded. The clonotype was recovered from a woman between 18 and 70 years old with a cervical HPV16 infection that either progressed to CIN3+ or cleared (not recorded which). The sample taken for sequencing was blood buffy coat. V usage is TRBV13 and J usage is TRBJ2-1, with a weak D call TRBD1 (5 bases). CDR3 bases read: TGTGCCAGCAGCCCCGTCAGGGACAATGAG. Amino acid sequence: CASSPVRDNE. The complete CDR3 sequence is CASSPVRDNEQFF.